This T cell receptor (beta chain) was recorded in a study of T cell responses to AZD1222 COVID-19 vaccine. The data were produced by immunoSEQ multiplex PCR, yet TCRdb's version contains in-frame clones alone and is incomplete. The table has fewer than 200,000 clones, 88% seen once; the top ten hold roughly 10%. Trimming took 0 bases from V and 1 from J; bases not matched to a gene: 9. Germline CDR1 and CDR2: MGHRA and YSYEKL. The CDR3 has 19 amino acids. This clone was recorded once. Sequences were derived from peripheral blood, sampled 28 days after the second AZD1222 dose. The chain carries TRBV4-1 and TRBJ2-2; 9 bases align to TRBD2. The sequence derives from an adult who received the AZD1222 COVID-19 vaccine. DNA for the CDR3: TGCGCCAGCAGCCAAGAGTTGGGAGCGGGGGGTCTGAACACCGGGGAGCTGTTTTTT. Protein sequence: CASSQELGAGGLNTGELFF.